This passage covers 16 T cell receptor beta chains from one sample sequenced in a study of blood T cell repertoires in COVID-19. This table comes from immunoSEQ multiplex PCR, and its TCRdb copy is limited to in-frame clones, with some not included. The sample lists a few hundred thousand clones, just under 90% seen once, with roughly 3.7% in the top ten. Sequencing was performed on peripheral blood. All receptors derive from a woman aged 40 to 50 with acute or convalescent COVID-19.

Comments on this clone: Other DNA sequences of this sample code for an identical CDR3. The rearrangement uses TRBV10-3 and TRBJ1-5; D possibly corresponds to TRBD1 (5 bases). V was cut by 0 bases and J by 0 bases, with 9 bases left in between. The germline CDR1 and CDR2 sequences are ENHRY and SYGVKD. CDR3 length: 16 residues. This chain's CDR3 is CAISESGQGSNQPQHF. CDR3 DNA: TGTGCCATCAGTGAGTCTGGCCAGGGTAGCAATCAGCCCCAGCATTTT.

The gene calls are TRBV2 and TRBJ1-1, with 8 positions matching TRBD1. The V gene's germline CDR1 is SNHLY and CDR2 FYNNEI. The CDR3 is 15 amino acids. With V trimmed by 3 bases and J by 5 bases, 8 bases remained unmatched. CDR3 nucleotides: TGTGCCAGCAGTGACAGGGGGCGCCGAGGAACTGAAGCTTTCTTT. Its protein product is CASSDRGRRGTEAFF.

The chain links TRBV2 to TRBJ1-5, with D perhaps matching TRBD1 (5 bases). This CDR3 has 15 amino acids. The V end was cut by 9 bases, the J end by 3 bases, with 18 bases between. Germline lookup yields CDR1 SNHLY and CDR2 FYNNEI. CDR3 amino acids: CASQGLGDDNQPQHF. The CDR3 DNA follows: TGTGCCAGTCAGGGACTAGGGGATGACAATCAGCCCCAGCATTTT. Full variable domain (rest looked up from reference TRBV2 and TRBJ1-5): EPEVTQTPSHQVTQMGQEVILRCVPISNHLYFYWYRQILGQKVEFLVSFYNNEISEKSEIFDDQFSVERPDGSNFTLKIRSTKLEDSAMYFCASQGLGDDNQPQHFGDGTRLSIL.

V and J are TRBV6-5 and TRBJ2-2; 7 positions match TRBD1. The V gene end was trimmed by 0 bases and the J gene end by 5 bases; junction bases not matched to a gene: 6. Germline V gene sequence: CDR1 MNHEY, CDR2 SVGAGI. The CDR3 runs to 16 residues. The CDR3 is CASSYSRTGLTGELFF. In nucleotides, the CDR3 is TGTGCCAGCAGTTACTCTAGGACAGGCTTAACCGGGGAGCTGTTTTTT.

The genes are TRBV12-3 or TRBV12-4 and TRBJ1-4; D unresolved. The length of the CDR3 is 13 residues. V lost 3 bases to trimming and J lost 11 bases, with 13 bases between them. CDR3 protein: CASSLEMGRKLFF. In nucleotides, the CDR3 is TGTGCCAGCAGTTTGGAGATGGGTAGGAAACTGTTTTTT.

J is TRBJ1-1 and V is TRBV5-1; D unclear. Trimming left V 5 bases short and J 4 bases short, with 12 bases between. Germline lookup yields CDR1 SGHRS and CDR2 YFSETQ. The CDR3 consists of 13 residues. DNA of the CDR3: TGCGCCAGCAGGCCCTACGATAGCACTGAAGCTTTCTTT. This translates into CASRPYDSTEAFF.

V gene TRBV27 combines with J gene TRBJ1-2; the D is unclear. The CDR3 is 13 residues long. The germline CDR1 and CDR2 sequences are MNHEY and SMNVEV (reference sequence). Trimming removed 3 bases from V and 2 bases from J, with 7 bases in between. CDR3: CASSLWQNYGYTF. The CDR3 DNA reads TGTGCCAGCAGTTTGTGGCAGAACTATGGCTACACCTTC.

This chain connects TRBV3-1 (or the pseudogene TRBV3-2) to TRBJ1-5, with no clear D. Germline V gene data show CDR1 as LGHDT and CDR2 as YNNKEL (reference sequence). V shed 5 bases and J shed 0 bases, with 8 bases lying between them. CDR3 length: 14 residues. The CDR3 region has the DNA TGTGCCAGCAGCTTACGGGGTAGCAATCAGCCCCAGCATTTT. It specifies CASSLRGSNQPQHF.

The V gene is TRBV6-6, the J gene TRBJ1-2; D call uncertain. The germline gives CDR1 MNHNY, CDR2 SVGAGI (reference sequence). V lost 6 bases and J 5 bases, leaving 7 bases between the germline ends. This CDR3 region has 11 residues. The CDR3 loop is CASRQRYGYTF. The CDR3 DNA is TGTGCCAGCAGACAGAGATATGGCTACACCTTC.

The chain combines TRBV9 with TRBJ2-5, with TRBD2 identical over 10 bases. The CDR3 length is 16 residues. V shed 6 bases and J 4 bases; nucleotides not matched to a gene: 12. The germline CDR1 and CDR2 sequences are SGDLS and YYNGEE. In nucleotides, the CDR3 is TGTGCCAGCAACCCGAGCGGGGGGGCCGTTGGAGAGACCCAGTACTTC. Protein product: CASNPSGGAVGETQYF.

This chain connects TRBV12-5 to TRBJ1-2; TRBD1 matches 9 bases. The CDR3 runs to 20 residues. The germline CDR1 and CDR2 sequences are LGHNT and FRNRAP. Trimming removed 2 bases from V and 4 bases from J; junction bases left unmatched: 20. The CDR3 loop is CASGLSPLRWATGGSYGYTF. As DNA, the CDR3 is TGTGCTAGTGGTTTGAGTCCCCTTCGTTGGGCCACAGGGGGCTCCTATGGCTACACCTTC.

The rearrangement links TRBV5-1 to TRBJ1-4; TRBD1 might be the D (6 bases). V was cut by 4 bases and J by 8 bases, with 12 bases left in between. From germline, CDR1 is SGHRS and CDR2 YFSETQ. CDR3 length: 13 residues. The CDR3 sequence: CASSQGLGEKLFF. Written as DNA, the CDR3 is TGCGCCAGCAGCCAGGGGTTGGGAGAAAAACTGTTTTTT.

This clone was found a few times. CDR3 sequence (DNA): TGTGCCAGCAGCTTAGGTGGGTTAGGGACAGGGTTCTTCGATACGCAGTATTTT. This gives the protein CASSLGGLGTGFFDTQYF. The chain links TRBV7-6 to TRBJ2-3, with 9 bases identical to TRBD1. Germline V CDR1 and CDR2: SGHVS, FNYEAQ. J gave up 6 bases and V 1 base, and 14 bases lay outside the gene matches. This CDR3 spans 18 amino acids. Filled out from reference TRBV7-6 and TRBJ2-3, the complete variable domain reads GAGVSQSPRYKVTKRGQDVALRCDPISGHVSLYWYRQALGQGPEFLTYFNYEAQQDKSGLPNDRFSAERPEGSISTLTIQRTEQRDSAMYRCASSLGGLGTGFFDTQYFGPGTRLTVL.

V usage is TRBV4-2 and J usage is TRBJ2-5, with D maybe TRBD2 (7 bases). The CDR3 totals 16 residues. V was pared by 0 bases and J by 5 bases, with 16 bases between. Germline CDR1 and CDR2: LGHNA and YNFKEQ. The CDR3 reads CASSQDGAGAVETQYF. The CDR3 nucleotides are TGTGCCAGCAGCCAAGATGGTGCGGGGGCGGTTGAGACCCAGTACTTC.

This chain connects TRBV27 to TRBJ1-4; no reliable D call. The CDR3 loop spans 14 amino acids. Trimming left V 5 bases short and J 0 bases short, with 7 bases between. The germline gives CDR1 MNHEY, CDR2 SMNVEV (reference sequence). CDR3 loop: CASSDGATNEKLFF. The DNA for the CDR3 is TGTGCCAGCAGTGACGGGGCAACTAATGAAAAACTGTTTTTT.

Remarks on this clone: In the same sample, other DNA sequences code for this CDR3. In DNA, the CDR3 is TGTGCCAGCAGCCCTGGGACAGGCGGAGGCTATGGCTACACCTTC. Translation gives CASSPGTGGGYGYTF. The chain combines TRBV11-2 with TRBJ1-2; 8 positions match TRBD1. Germline V gene data show CDR1 as SGHAT and CDR2 as FQNNGV. V lost 5 bases and J lost 4; bases outside the gene matches: 9. This CDR3 comprises 15 residues.